Below, 10 T cell receptor beta chains from the same sample are listed, as sequenced in a study of OX40 agonist ivuxolimab in advanced cancers. Here immunoSEQ multiplex PCR was the method, and the copy in TCRdb shows in-frame clones only, minus some. The sample lists 150,000 to 180,000 clones, approximately 94% occurring once. The sample was CD4+ or CD8+ T cells sorted from blood, taken in a trial of the OX40 agonist ivuxolimab. The receptors here all came from an adult with an advanced solid tumor such as melanoma, head and neck, liver or kidney cancer.

The J gene is TRBJ1-1, the V gene TRBV28, with D maybe TRBD1 (5 bases). Germline V CDR1 and CDR2: MDHEN, SYDVKM. The length of the CDR3 is 16 residues. V dropped 8 bases and J dropped 1 base, with 20 bases sitting between them. CDR3 nucleotides: TGTGCCAGCTGGGCTGCGATCGGGGGGAAGAACACTGAAGCTTTCTTT. This gives the protein CASWAAIGGKNTEAFF.

This chain uses TRBV5-8 with TRBJ2-2; 7 bases are a match to TRBD2. The ends lost 2 bases at V and 0 bases at J; junction bases unmatched: 4. The CDR3 runs 16 residues. Germline CDR1 SGHTS, CDR2 YDEGEE. CDR3 bases: TGTGCCAGCAGCTTCCGGCTAGCGGCGAACACCGGGGAGCTGTTTTTT. Translating gives CASSFRLAANTGELFF.

The chain uses TRBV4-2 and TRBJ2-2, with D tentatively TRBD2 (5 bases). The germline CDR1 and CDR2 sequences are LGHNA and YNFKEQ. V was pared by 1 base and J by 5 bases, with 20 bases between. CDR3 size: 18 residues. The chain's CDR3 is CASSQASSGGPGTGELFF. For the CDR3, the DNA is TGTGCCAGCAGCCAAGCTTCCAGCGGCGGTCCGGGGACCGGGGAGCTGTTTTTT.

V gene TRBV13 combines with J gene TRBJ1-1, with 7 positions matching TRBD1. From germline, CDR1 is PRHDT and CDR2 FYEKMQ (reference sequence). J was trimmed by 4 bases and V by 5 bases; bases with no gene match: 7. CDR3 length: 14 residues. The CDR3, as DNA: TGTGCCAGCAGCATCCGACAGGGACGCACTGAAGCTTTCTTT. This codes for CASSIRQGRTEAFF. Full variable domain (remainder filled in from reference TRBV13 and TRBJ1-1): AAGVIQSPRHLIKEKRETATLKCYPIPRHDTVYWYQQGPGQDPQFLISFYEKMQSDKGSIPDRFSAQQFSDYHSELNMSSLELGDSALYFCASSIRQGRTEAFFGQGTRLTVV.

CDR3 DNA: TGTGCCAGCAGTTTGGGCAGGGGGAATCAGCCCCAGCATTTT. Translating gives CASSLGRGNQPQHF. V and J are TRBV28 and TRBJ1-5, with 7 bases fitting TRBD1. This CDR3 is built from 14 residues. Germline assignment: CDR1 MDHEN and CDR2 SYDVKM. The V segment lost 3 bases and the J segment 4 bases; nucleotides outside the gene matches: 3.

This rearrangement joins TRBV14 to TRBJ2-2, with D uncertain. The germline V and J ends were trimmed by 2 bases and 4 bases, with 8 bases remaining between them. Per the germline V gene, CDR1 is SGHDN and CDR2 is FVKESK. This CDR3 comprises 14 residues. The CDR3 reads CASSQQGITGELFF. The CDR3 DNA reads TGTGCCAGCAGCCAACAAGGTATCACCGGGGAGCTGTTTTTT.

CDR3 sequence (DNA): TGTGCCAGCCAAGCCTTCGACAGGGTGTCTGAAGCTTTCTTT. Its protein is CASQAFDRVSEAFF. The chain joins TRBV6-5 to TRBJ1-1; 7 bases align to TRBD1. Germline lookup yields CDR1 MNHEY and CDR2 SVGAGI. The CDR3 covers 14 residues. The V segment lost 8 bases and the J segment 6 bases; nucleotides outside the gene matches: 12.

The chain joins TRBV6-5 to TRBJ1-2; 8 nucleotides match TRBD1. CDR3 length: 15 amino acids. Germline trimming cut 2 bases from V and 4 bases from J; bases unmatched to any gene: 6. Germline values: CDR1 MNHEY, CDR2 SVGAGI. The CDR3 coding sequence is TGTGCCAGCAGTTACCCACAGGGGGGATCCTATGGCTACACCTTC. This codes for CASSYPQGGSYGYTF.

The J gene is TRBJ1-2, the V gene TRBV5-1; 9 positions match TRBD1. Germline lookup yields CDR1 SGHRS and CDR2 YFSETQ. The CDR3 is made up of 11 amino acids. After removal of 8 bases from V and 7 bases from J, the junction contained 3 bases not matched to a gene. CDR3 protein: CASTGGRGYTF. In DNA form, the CDR3 reads TGCGCCAGTACAGGGGGCCGTGGCTACACCTTC.

The rearrangement links TRBV11-2 to TRBJ1-4, with TRBD1 matching over 9 bases. From germline, CDR1 is SGHAT and CDR2 FQNNGV. V trimming: 5 bases; J trimming: 8 bases; junction bases outside the gene matches: 9. CDR3 length: 15 residues. CDR3 sequence (DNA): TGTGCCAGCAGCGGGGGGACAGGGATAGGGGAAAAACTGTTTTTT. Translating it yields CASSGGTGIGEKLFF.